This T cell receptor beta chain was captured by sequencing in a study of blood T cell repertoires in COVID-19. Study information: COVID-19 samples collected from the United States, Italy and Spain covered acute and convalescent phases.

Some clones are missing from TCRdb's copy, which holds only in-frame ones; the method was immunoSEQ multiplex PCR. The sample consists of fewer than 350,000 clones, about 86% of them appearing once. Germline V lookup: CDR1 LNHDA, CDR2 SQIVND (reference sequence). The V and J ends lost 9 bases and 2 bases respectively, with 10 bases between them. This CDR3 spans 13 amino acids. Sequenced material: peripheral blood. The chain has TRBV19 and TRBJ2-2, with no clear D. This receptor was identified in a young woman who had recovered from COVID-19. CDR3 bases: TGTGCCAGCTACAGCCTTAACACCGGGGAGCTGTTTTTT. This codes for CASYSLNTGELFF.